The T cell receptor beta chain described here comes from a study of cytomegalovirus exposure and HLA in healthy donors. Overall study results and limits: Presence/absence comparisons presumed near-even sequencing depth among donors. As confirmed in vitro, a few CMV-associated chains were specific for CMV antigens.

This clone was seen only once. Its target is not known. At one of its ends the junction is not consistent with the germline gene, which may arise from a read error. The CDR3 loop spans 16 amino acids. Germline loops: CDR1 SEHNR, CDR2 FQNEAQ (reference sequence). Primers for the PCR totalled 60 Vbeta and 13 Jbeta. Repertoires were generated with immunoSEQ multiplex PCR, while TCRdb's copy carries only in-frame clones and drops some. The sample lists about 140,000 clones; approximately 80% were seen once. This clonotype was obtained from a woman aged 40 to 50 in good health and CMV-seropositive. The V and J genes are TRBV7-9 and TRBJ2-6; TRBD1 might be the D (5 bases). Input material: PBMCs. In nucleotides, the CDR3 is TGTTCCAGCAGCTTAGGGGCAGGGTCTGGGGCCAACGTCCTGACTTTC. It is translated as CSSSLGAGSGANVLTF.